The entry that follows covers one T cell receptor (beta chain) sequence. RNA was extracted with the RNeasy kit, and a quantity of roughly 0.5 to 1 ug was reverse transcribed using random hexamers. TCRdb redid the calling of the immunoSEQ multiplex PCR reads with MiXCR, one entry per CDR3 protein. Among under 200,000 distinct CDR3 sequences listed, 91% were seen once. This CDR3 region has 12 residues. Germline CDR1 and CDR2: LGHDT and YNNKEL (reference sequence). V lost 4 bases and J lost 6, with 8 bases in between. This entry belongs to a study of CD8 T cells in Susac syndrome. Sequenced: CD4+ T cells from PBMCs. The chain has TRBV3-1 and TRBJ2-3; D remains unclear. This TCR came from a human donor with Susac syndrome. This CDR3 reads CASSLLRDTQYF. The CDR3 DNA reads as TGTGCCAGCAGCCTCCTTCGGGATACGCAGTATTTT.